Presented here are 25 T cell receptor beta chains from one specimen sequenced in a study of blood T cells in healthy people across ages. Sample-barcoded 5' priming and a J-beta primer mix drove a second PCR of roughly 7 to 11 cycles. TCRdb fed the 5' RACE reads into MiXCR, producing one record per CDR3 protein. The data hold approximately 690,000 distinct CDR3 sequences, with roughly 43% observed a single time. The sequencing sample was made of blood. The receptors were sampled from a man aged 80 or over in good health.

The rearrangement joins TRBV4-1 to TRBJ2-5, with 10 positions matching TRBD1. The germline gives CDR1 MGHRA, CDR2 YSYEKL. After removal of 0 bases from V and 11 bases from J, the junction contained 12 bases not matched to a gene. The CDR3 is 16 amino acids. CDR3 in DNA: TGCGCCAGCAGCCAAGATGGGGGGGACAGGGGCGATGAGCAGTACTTC. This codes for CASSQDGGDRGDEQYF.

As concerns this clonotype: One end of the junction does not line up with germline, which may come from a read error. The rearrangement links TRBV20-1 to TRBJ1-4; no firm D call. Germline-derived CDR1 and CDR2 are DFQATT and SNEGSKA (reference sequence). CDR3 length: 17 residues. CDR3 bases: TGCAGTGCTAAGATTAGAAGCTATACTACAACTAATGAAAAACCGTTTTTT. It encodes CSAKIRSYTTTNEKPFF.

This sequence joins TRBV9 and TRBJ2-4; 7 bases line up with TRBD1. The CDR3 length is 15 residues. V shed 0 bases and J 5 bases; nucleotides not matched to a gene: 5. The V gene's germline CDR1 is SGDLS and CDR2 YYNGEE. CDR3 loop: CASSVDPGGENIQYF. In DNA, the CDR3 is TGTGCCAGCAGCGTAGACCCAGGGGGTGAAAACATTCAGTACTTC.

The chain combines TRBV6-2 or TRBV6-3 with TRBJ2-1, with TRBD2 matching 11 bases. The trim removed 10 bases at V and 7 bases at J, leaving 9 bases unmatched. Per the germline V gene, CDR1 is MNHEY and CDR2 is SVGEGT. The CDR3 has 14 residues. The CDR3 DNA reads TGTGCCACGCTAGCGGGGGGCCAGGGGAATGAGCAGTTCTTC. This codes for CATLAGGQGNEQFF.

The sample holds a few counts of this clonotype. The V and J genes are TRBV6-2 or TRBV6-3 and TRBJ2-2; no clear D gene. The CDR3 runs 14 residues. Per germline, CDR1 MNHEY and CDR2 SVGEGT. Deletions cut 0 bases from V and 1 base from J, with 3 bases between. The CDR3 bases are TGTGCCAGCAGTTACTCAGGGAACACCGGGGAGCTGTTTTTT. Protein product: CASSYSGNTGELFF.

The chain has TRBV24-1 and TRBJ2-1, with TRBD1 matching 11 bases. This CDR3 contains 15 residues. CDR1 is KGHDR and CDR2 is SFDVKD in the germline V gene. With 5 bases clipped from V and 5 bases from J, the junction kept 4 bases outside the gene matches. The CDR3 region has the DNA TGTGCCACCAGTGCCCCGGGACAGGGGGACAATGAGCAGTTCTTC. Protein: CATSAPGQGDNEQFF.

This clonotype was counted between two and nine times. The V gene is TRBV7-2, the J gene TRBJ2-6, with D possibly matching TRBD2 (6 bases). The CDR3 totals 16 residues. Deletions cut 3 bases from V and 0 bases from J, with 9 bases between. Germline assignment: CDR1 SGHTA and CDR2 FQGNSA. This chain's CDR3 is CASSLGLLSGANVLTF. As DNA, the CDR3 is TGTGCCAGCAGCTTGGGACTCCTCTCTGGGGCCAACGTCCTGACTTTC.

Concerning this clonotype itself: A clone one base away is much larger, so this may be a read error. The chain uses TRBV12-3 or TRBV12-4 and TRBJ2-3; 7 bases fit TRBD1. There are 13 residues in the CDR3. J was trimmed by 4 bases and V by 5 bases; bases with no gene match: 3. This chain's CDR3 is CASSTGQADTQYF. DNA of the CDR3: TGTGCCAGCAGTACAGGACAGGCAGATACGCAGTATTTT.

The chain carries TRBV10-3 and TRBJ2-1; possibly TRBD1 for D (5 bases). The germline V gene has CDR1 ENHRY and CDR2 SYGVKD. Deletions cut 3 bases from V and 8 bases from J, with 20 bases between. CDR3 length equals 16 residues. CDR3 nucleotide sequence: TGTGCCATCAGTGACGTGGATGGCAGCCCCAGGGATGAGCAGTTCTTC. It codes for CAISDVDGSPRDEQFF.

This clonotype was counted only a few times. This chain joins TRBV12-3 or TRBV12-4 and TRBJ2-5; perhaps TRBD2 as D (6 bases). CDR3 length equals 13 residues. Trimming took 7 bases from V and 5 from J, leaving 14 bases between them. DNA of the CDR3: TGTGCCAGCACCCAGCCCGCGGGGGAGACCCAGTACTTC. This sequence encodes CASTQPAGETQYF.

The V and J genes are TRBV2 and TRBJ1-1; a weak D match, TRBD1 (5 bases). In germline, CDR1 is SNHLY, CDR2 FYNNEI. This CDR3 is built from 12 residues. Trimming pared 5 bases from V and 5 bases from J, leaving 9 bases between. The CDR3 here is CASSSTVTEAFF. The CDR3 DNA reads TGTGCCAGCAGTTCGACAGTGACTGAAGCTTTCTTT.

This clonotype was seen more than once but under ten times. The chain is built from TRBV5-4 and TRBJ2-5, with TRBD1 identical over 8 bases. The CDR3 totals 16 residues. V lost 0 bases, J lost 5 bases, and 9 bases stayed unmatched. Germline CDR1 and CDR2: SGHNT and YYREEE (reference sequence). CDR3 nucleotide sequence: TGTGCCAGCAGCTTGGTAGGGCAGGGGGCCTGGGAGACCCAGTACTTC. It specifies CASSLVGQGAWETQYF.

This rearrangement joins TRBV6-1 to TRBJ1-1; TRBD1 matches 7 bases. J was trimmed by 0 bases and V by 4 bases; bases with no gene match: 8. CDR1 MNHNS and CDR2 SASEGT come from the germline V gene. CDR3 length equals 16 residues. The chain's CDR3 is CASSGGRDRLNTEAFF. The CDR3 nucleotides are TGTGCCAGCAGTGGGGGCCGGGACAGACTGAACACTGAAGCTTTCTTT.

The V gene is TRBV2, the J gene TRBJ2-1; D gene unclear. Between the trimmed V and J ends, which lost 1 base and 7 bases, there was a span of 11 bases. The CDR3 covers 14 residues. Germline loops: CDR1 SNHLY, CDR2 FYNNEI. Here the CDR3 reads CASSEGGIPNEQFF. CDR3 bases: TGTGCCAGCAGTGAAGGGGGTATCCCTAATGAGCAGTTCTTC. The full variable domain, rest sourced from reference TRBV2 and TRBJ2-1, is EPEVTQTPSHQVTQMGQEVILRCVPISNHLYFYWYRQILGQKVEFLVSFYNNEISEKSEIFDDQFSVERPDGSNFTLKIRSTKLEDSAMYFCASSEGGIPNEQFFGPGTRLTVL.

This clonotype was counted a few times. The chain has TRBV6-2 or TRBV6-3 and TRBJ1-2; possible D gene TRBD1, 6 bases. Per germline, CDR1 MNHEY and CDR2 SVGEGT. Trimming removed 6 bases at V and 4 bases at J, with 15 bases between. The CDR3 is made up of 14 amino acids. CDR3 in amino acids: CASSSDRFLYGYTF. CDR3 in DNA: TGTGCCAGCAGCTCAGACAGGTTTCTCTATGGCTACACCTTC.

This sequence joins TRBV5-5 and TRBJ2-7, with D possibly TRBD1 on 6 matching bases. Per germline, CDR1 SGHKS and CDR2 YYEKEE (reference sequence). The V and J ends lost 4 bases and 7 bases respectively, with 15 bases between them. The CDR3 totals 13 residues. The DNA for the CDR3 is TGTGCCAGCAGCATCGGACAGCTTGAGGAGCAGTACTTC. This encodes CASSIGQLEEQYF. The whole variable domain, filled in from reference TRBV5-5 and TRBJ2-7, reads DAGVTQSPTHLIKTRGQQVTLRCSPISGHKSVSWYQQVLGQGPQFIFQYYEKEERGRGNFPDRFSARQFPNYSSELNVNALLLGDSALYLCASSIGQLEEQYFGPGTRLTVT.

This clonotype was detected many times. The V gene is TRBV7-9, the J gene TRBJ2-1; 11 bases agree with TRBD2. This CDR3 spans 15 amino acids. V was clipped by 1 base and J by 6 bases; unmatched bases: 2. Germline loops: CDR1 SEHNR, CDR2 FQNEAQ (reference sequence). The CDR3 reads CASSLETSGINEQFF. CDR3 bases: TGTGCCAGCAGCTTAGAGACTAGCGGGATCAATGAGCAGTTCTTC. The full variable domain, in which reference TRBV7-9 and TRBJ2-1 provide the parts outside the CDR3, is DTGVSQNPRHKITKRGQNVTFRCDPISEHNRLYWYRQTLGQGPEFLTYFQNEAQLEKSRLLSDRFSAERPKGSFSTLEIQRTEQGDSAMYLCASSLETSGINEQFFGPGTRLTVL.

The chain recombines TRBV18 with TRBJ1-1, with 7 bases identical to TRBD1. With V trimmed by 1 base and J by 5 bases, 7 bases remained unmatched. CDR3 length equals 15 residues. Germline V gene data show CDR1 as KGHSH and CDR2 as LQKENI. CDR3 coding DNA: TGTGCCAGCTCACCACAGGGGGCTAGTAGGACTGAAGCTTTCTTT. It encodes CASSPQGASRTEAFF.

This clonotype was counted ten times or more. CDR3: CASSLIQGADTQYF. CDR3 sequence (DNA): TGTGCCAGCAGTCTCATCCAGGGGGCAGATACGCAGTATTTT. This chain uses TRBV6-2 or TRBV6-3 with TRBJ2-3, with 7 bases matching TRBD1. V lost 5 bases to trimming and J lost 4 bases; unmatched junction nucleotides: 6. Germline values: CDR1 MNHEY, CDR2 SVGEGT. This CDR3 region has 14 residues.

V is TRBV5-1 and J is TRBJ2-6; D gene ambiguous. V was pared by 0 bases and J by 0 bases, with 10 bases between. The length of the CDR3 is 17 residues. Germline CDR1 and CDR2: SGHRS and YFSETQ. CDR3: CASSLAAGASGANVLTF. In nucleotides, the CDR3 is TGCGCCAGCAGCTTGGCCGCCGGTGCCTCTGGGGCCAACGTCCTGACTTTC.

The chain has TRBV20-1 and TRBJ2-1; D perhaps matches TRBD2 (6 bases). Germline assignment: CDR1 DFQATT and CDR2 SNEGSKA (reference sequence). The ends were cut back, 1 base at V and 10 bases at J, with 20 bases in the middle. The CDR3 has 15 residues. The DNA for the CDR3 is TGCAGTGCTAGAGGGGGATCGGACTATCGAGCGGAGCAGTTCTTC. It codes for CSARGGSDYRAEQFF.

The chain carries TRBV29-1 and TRBJ2-3; 8 positions match TRBD1. V was pared by 7 bases and J by 4 bases, with 10 bases of the junction left unmatched. CDR1 SQVTM and CDR2 ANQGSEA come from the germline V gene. CDR3 length: 14 amino acids. The CDR3 bases are TGCAGCGGCCGCTGGGCAGGGGGCGCAGATACGCAGTATTTT. Translating it yields CSGRWAGGADTQYF.

Many counts were recorded for this clonotype. CDR3 in DNA: TGTGCCAGCAGCCAAGTGGGGCAGGGGCAAGGAGAGACCCAGTACTTC. Its translation is CASSQVGQGQGETQYF. The chain is built from TRBV3-1 and TRBJ2-5; D might be TRBD1 (6 bases). CDR3 length: 16 amino acids. The germline V and J ends were trimmed by 1 base and 4 bases, with 16 bases remaining between them. Germline CDR1 LGHDT, CDR2 YNNKEL (reference sequence).

Points on this clonotype: A much larger clone differs from this one at a single base, so this may be a read error. This chain joins TRBV20-1 and TRBJ2-7; D is undetermined. V lost 7 bases, J lost 10 bases, and 20 bases lay in between. This CDR3 contains 12 residues. CDR1 and CDR2 (germline): DFQATT, SNEGSKA (reference sequence). DNA for the CDR3: TGCAGTGTCAGCAGGACGGACGAGGCCCAGTACTTC. Amino acids: CSVSRTDEAQYF.

The gene calls are TRBV6-5 and TRBJ2-3; tentatively, D is TRBD1 or TRBD2 (5 bases each). CDR1 is MNHEY and CDR2 is SVGAGI in the germline V gene. V gave up 6 bases and J gave up 0 bases, with 16 bases separating them. CDR3 size: 16 residues. The CDR3 sequence: CASRVHGARSTDTQYF. As DNA, the CDR3 is TGTGCCAGCAGGGTCCACGGGGCTCGCAGCACAGATACGCAGTATTTT.